This record covers a single TCR beta chain. No antigen is known for it. The sample is drawn from a study of T cells in Graves' hyperthyroidism and ophthalmopathy. Looked up from germline, CDR1 is SEHNR and CDR2 is FQNEAQ (reference sequence). Trimming stripped 5 bases from V and 7 bases from J, with 20 bases between. The CDR3 consists of 15 residues. Points from the study as a whole: Ophthalmopathy was separated from stable hyperthyroidism by a 13 V-J model.

Clinical symptoms, serum thyroxine and TRAb, thyroid ultrasound and orbital computed tomography were used for the diagnoses. RNA transcripts provided the source from which TCR beta CDR3 regions were amplified. HTBI primers were employed in a first-round RT-PCR of the TCR CDR3. MiXCR, applied by TCRdb to the multiplex PCR reads, yields one record per CDR3 protein. Of 700,000 or so distinct CDR3 sequences listed, 16% are singletons. V usage is TRBV7-9 and J usage is TRBJ2-5; tentative D call: TRBD2 (5 bases). Sequenced: blood. This receptor was obtained from a man aged 18 to 30 with Graves' hyperthyroidism. CDR3 loop: CASSRTWVPIGTQYF. The CDR3 DNA reads as TGTGCCAGCAGCCGGACTTGGGTCCCCATCGGGACCCAGTACTTC.